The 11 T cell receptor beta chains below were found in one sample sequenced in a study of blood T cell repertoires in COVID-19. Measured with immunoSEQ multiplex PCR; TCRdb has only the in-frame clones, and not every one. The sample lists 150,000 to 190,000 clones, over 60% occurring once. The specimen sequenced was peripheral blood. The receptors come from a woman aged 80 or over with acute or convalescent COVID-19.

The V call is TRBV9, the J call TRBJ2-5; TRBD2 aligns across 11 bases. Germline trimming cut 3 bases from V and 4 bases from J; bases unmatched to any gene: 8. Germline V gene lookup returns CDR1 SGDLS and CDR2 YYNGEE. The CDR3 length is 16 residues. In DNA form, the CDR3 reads TGTGCCAGCAGCGGAAGACTAGCGGGATTGGGAGAGACCCAGTACTTC. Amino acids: CASSGRLAGLGETQYF.

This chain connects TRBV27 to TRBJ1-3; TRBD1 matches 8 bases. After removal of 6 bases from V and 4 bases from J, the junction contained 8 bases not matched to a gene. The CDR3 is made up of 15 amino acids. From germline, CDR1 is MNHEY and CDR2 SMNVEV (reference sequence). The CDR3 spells CASSPRTGTGNTIYF. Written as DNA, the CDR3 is TGTGCCAGCAGCCCTAGGACAGGGACGGGAAACACCATATATTTT.

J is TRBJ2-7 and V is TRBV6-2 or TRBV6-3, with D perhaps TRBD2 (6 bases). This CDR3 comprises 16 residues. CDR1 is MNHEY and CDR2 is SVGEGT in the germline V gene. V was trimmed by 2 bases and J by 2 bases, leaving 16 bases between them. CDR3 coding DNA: TGTGCCAGCAGTTACCTCCCCGGGAGTGTGACCTACGAGCAGTACTTC. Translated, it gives CASSYLPGSVTYEQYF.

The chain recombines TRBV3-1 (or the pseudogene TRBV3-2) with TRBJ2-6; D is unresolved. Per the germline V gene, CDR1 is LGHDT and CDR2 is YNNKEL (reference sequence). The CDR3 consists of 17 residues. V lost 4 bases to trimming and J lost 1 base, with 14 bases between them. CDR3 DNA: TGTGCCAGCAGCCCCTTCGTCTTATTGTCTGGGGCCAACGTCCTGACTTTC. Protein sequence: CASSPFVLLSGANVLTF.

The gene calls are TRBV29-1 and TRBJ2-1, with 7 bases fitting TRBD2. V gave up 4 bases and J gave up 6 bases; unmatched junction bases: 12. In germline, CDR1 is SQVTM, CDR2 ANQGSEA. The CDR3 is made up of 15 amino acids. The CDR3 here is CSVVGIPGGGNEQFF. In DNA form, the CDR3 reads TGCAGCGTTGTCGGTATCCCGGGAGGCGGCAATGAGCAGTTCTTC.

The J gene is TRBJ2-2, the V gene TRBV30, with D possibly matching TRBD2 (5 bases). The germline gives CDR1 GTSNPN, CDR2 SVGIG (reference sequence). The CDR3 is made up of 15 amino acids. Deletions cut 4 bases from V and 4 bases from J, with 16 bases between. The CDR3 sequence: CAWMVSPRGTGELFF. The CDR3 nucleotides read TGTGCCTGGATGGTATCTCCCCGGGGCACCGGGGAGCTGTTTTTT.

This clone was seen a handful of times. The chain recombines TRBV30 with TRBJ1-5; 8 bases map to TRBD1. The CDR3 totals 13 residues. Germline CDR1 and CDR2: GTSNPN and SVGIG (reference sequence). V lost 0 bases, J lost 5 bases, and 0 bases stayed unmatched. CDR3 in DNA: TGTGCCTGGAGTGTGACAGGGGATCAGCCCCAGCATTTT. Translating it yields CAWSVTGDQPQHF.

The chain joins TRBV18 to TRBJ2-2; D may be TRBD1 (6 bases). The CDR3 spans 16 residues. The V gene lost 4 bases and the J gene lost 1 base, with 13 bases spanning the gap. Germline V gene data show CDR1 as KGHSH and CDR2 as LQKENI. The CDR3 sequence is CASSLADSRNTGELFF. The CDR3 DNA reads TGTGCCAGCTCACTGGCGGACAGTCGGAACACCGGGGAGCTGTTTTTT. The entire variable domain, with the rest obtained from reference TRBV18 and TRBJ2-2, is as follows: NAGVMQNPRHLVRRRGQEARLRCSPMKGHSHVYWYRQLPEEGLKFMVYLQKENIIDESGMPKERFSAEFPKEGPSILRIQQVVRGDSAAYFCASSLADSRNTGELFFGEGSRLTVL.

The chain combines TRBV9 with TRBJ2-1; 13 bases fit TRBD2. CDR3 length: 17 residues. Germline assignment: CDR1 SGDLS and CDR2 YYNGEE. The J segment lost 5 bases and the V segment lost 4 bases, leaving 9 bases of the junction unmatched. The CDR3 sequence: CASSPRTSGSTDNEQFF. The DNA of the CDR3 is TGTGCCAGCAGCCCCCGGACTAGCGGGAGTACCGACAATGAGCAGTTCTTC.

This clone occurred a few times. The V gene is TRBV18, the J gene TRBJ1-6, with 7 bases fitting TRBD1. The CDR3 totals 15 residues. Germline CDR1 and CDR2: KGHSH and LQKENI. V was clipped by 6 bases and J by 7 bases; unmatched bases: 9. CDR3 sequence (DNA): TGTGCCAGCTCGCCCACTCTGACAGGGAATTCACCCCTCCACTTT. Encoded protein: CASSPTLTGNSPLHF.

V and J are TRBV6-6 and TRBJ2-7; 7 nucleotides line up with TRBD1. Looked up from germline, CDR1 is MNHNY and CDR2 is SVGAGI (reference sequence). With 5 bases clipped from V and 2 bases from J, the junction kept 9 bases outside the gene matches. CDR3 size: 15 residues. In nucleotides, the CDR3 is TGTGCCAGCAGTCCCCGGGACACAGGGGCCTACGAGCAGTACTTC. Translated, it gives CASSPRDTGAYEQYF.